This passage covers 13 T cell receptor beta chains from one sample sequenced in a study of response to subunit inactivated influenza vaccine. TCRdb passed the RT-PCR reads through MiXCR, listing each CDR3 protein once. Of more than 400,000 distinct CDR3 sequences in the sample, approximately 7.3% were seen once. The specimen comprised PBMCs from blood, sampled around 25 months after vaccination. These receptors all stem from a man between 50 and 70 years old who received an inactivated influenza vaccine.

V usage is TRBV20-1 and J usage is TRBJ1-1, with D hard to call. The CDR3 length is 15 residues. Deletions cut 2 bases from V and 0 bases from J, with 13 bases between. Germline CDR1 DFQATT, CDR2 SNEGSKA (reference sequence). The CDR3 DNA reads TGCAGTGCTAGACTGTTCCGGGATGTGAACACTGAAGCTTTCTTT. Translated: CSARLFRDVNTEAFF.

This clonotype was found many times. As DNA, the CDR3 is TGTGCCAGCAGCCCCAACGGGGGTTTCGCTGAAGCTTTCTTT. Its translation: CASSPNGGFAEAFF. The chain couples TRBV6-2 or TRBV6-3 to TRBJ1-1; D perhaps matches TRBD1 (5 bases). This CDR3 is built from 14 residues. V gave up 6 bases and J gave up 6 bases, with 17 bases separating them. Germline CDR1 reads MNHEY; CDR2 reads SVGEGT.

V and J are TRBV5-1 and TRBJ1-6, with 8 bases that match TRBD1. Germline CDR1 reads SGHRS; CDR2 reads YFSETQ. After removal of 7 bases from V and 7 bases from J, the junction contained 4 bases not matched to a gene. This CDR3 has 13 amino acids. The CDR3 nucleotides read TGCGCCAGCCGGACAGGGCTAAATTCACCCCTCCACTTT. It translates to CASRTGLNSPLHF.

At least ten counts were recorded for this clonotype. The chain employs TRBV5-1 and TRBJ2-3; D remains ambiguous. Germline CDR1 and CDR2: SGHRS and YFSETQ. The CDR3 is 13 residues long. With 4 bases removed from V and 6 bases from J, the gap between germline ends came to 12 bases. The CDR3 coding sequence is TGCGCCAGCAGCGGGCCGGTTAAGGATACGCAGTATTTT. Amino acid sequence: CASSGPVKDTQYF.

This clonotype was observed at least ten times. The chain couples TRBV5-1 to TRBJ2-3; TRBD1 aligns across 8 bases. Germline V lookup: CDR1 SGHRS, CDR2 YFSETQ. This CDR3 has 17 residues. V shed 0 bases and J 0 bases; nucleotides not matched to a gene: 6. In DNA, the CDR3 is TGCGCCAGCAGCTTGGATTTGGGACAGGAAAGCACAGATACGCAGTATTTT. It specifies CASSLDLGQESTDTQYF.

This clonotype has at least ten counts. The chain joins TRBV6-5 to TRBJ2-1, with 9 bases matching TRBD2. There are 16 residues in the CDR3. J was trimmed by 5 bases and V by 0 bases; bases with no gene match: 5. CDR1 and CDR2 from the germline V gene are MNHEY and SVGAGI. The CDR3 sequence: CASSYSPGLAHNEQFF. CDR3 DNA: TGTGCCAGCAGTTACTCGCCGGGACTAGCTCACAATGAGCAGTTCTTC.

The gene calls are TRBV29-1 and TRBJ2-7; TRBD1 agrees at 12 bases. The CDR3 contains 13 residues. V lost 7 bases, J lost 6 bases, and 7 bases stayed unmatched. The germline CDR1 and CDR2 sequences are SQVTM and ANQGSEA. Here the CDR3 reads CSARDRGRLEQYF. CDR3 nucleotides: TGCAGCGCTCGGGACAGGGGGCGGCTCGAGCAGTACTTC.

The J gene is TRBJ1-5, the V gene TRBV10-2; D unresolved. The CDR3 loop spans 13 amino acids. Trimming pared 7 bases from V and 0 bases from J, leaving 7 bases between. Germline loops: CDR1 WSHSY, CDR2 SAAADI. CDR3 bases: TGCGCCAGCAAAATAAATAGCAATCAGCCCCAGCATTTT. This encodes CASKINSNQPQHF.

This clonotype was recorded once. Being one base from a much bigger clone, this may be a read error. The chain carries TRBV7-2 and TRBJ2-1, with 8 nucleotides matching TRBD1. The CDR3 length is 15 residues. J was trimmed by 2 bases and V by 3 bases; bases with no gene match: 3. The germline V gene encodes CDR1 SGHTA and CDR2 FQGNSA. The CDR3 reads CASSFDRGTYNEQFF. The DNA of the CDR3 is TGTGCCAGCAGCTTCGACAGGGGAACCTACAATGAGCAGTTCTTC.

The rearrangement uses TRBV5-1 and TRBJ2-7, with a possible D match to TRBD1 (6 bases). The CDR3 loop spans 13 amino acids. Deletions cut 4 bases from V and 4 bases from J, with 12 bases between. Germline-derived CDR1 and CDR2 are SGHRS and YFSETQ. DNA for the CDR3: TGCGCCAGCAGCCACGGGACAACATACGAGCAGTACTTC. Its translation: CASSHGTTYEQYF.

This CDR3 is CASSARQFNEQFF. In DNA form, the CDR3 reads TGTGCCAGCAGTGCTAGACAGTTCAATGAGCAGTTCTTC. V gene TRBV12-3 or TRBV12-4 combines with J gene TRBJ2-1; D might be TRBD1 (5 bases). V lost 5 bases and J 6 bases, leaving 11 bases between the germline ends. The CDR3 runs 13 residues.

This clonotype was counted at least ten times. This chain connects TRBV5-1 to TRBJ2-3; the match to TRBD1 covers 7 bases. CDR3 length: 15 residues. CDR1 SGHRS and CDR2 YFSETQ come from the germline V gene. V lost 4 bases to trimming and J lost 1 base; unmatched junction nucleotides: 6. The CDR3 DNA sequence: TGCGCCAGCAGCACGGACAGGACCCGCACAGATACGCAGTATTTT. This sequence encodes CASSTDRTRTDTQYF.

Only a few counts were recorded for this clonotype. The CDR3 DNA is TGTGCCAGCAGTTTCTTATTAATCCGGGACAGGGAAGGGAGTGAAAACACTGAAGCTTTCTTT. This gives the protein CASSFLLIRDREGSENTEAFF. This chain joins TRBV28 and TRBJ1-1; 9 bases map to TRBD1. The CDR3 runs 21 residues. Looked up from germline, CDR1 is MDHEN and CDR2 is SYDVKM. Trimming took 3 bases from V and 2 from J; bases not matched to a gene: 22.